The 9 T cell receptor beta chains below were found in one sample sequenced in a study of T-cell reconstitution after alpha-beta-depleted transplantation in children. As it was prepared, the TCRbeta library received unique molecular identifiers. TCRdb reprocessed the PCR reads via MiXCR and lists one record per CDR3 protein. The sample gives 360,000 or so distinct CDR3 sequences, about a fifth of which show up once; 3.8% is in the top ten. This specimen was PBMCs from the stem cell graft donor, taken from the stem cell graft. These receptor sequences come from a human donor who donated a stem cell graft to a child with acute myeloid leukemia.

The chain carries TRBV12-3 or TRBV12-4 and TRBJ2-7, with 7 nucleotides matching TRBD2. The CDR3 is 13 amino acids. Losses at the gene ends were 6 bases for V and 2 bases for J; bases not matched to a gene: 4. In DNA form, the CDR3 reads TGTGCCAGCAGGACCGGGACTACCTACGAGCAGTACTTC. It codes for CASRTGTTYEQYF.

At least ten counts were recorded for this clonotype. The chain couples TRBV6-5 to TRBJ2-1; TRBD1 is a possible D gene (6 bases). Trimming took 6 bases from V and 11 from J, leaving 11 bases between them. The CDR3 is 11 amino acids. Germline V lookup: CDR1 MNHEY, CDR2 SVGAGI. The CDR3 coding sequence is TGTGCCAGCAGGTCTACAGGGCAGCAGTTCTTC. Its translation is CASRSTGQQFF.

The genes are TRBV27 and TRBJ2-6; D call uncertain. From germline, CDR1 is MNHEY and CDR2 SMNVEV (reference sequence). The CDR3 runs 16 residues. The V end lost 5 bases, the J end lost 0 bases, and 11 bases lay between the germline ends. CDR3: CASSEVRVSGANVLTF. CDR3 in DNA: TGTGCCAGCAGTGAGGTTAGGGTCTCTGGGGCCAACGTCCTGACTTTC.

The chain uses TRBV20-1 and TRBJ2-7; D may be TRBD2 (6 bases). Trimming pared 1 base from V and 2 bases from J, leaving 18 bases between. Germline values: CDR1 DFQATT, CDR2 SNEGSKA (reference sequence). The CDR3 covers 16 residues. The DNA of the CDR3 is TGCAGTGCTAGAGGATTGGTCGGGAGTACGGCCTACGAGCAGTACTTC. Its translation is CSARGLVGSTAYEQYF.

This clonotype has just a few counts. The chain uses TRBV12-3 or TRBV12-4 and TRBJ1-5, with D possibly matching TRBD1 (6 bases). The germline V and J ends were trimmed by 5 bases and 11 bases, with 19 bases remaining between them. The CDR3 is made up of 14 amino acids. The CDR3 protein is CASSAGTPPLAQHF. The CDR3 DNA is TGTGCCAGCAGTGCAGGGACACCTCCTCTGGCCCAGCATTTT.

The chain has TRBV6-5 and TRBJ2-7; possibly TRBD1 or TRBD2 for D (6 bases each). Germline V gene lookup returns CDR1 MNHEY and CDR2 SVGAGI. V lost 2 bases and J 6 bases, leaving 14 bases between the germline ends. The CDR3 extends over 14 amino acids. Written as DNA, the CDR3 is TGTGCCAGCAGTTACGAGACCACGGGGGCCGAGCAGTACTTC. Its translation: CASSYETTGAEQYF.

There are a few counts of this clonotype. The V and J genes are TRBV2 and TRBJ2-7, with 12 bases fitting TRBD2. V lost 5 bases, J lost 2 bases, and 7 bases stayed unmatched. Per the germline V gene, CDR1 is SNHLY and CDR2 is FYNNEI. The CDR3 contains 16 residues. The CDR3 is CASSPLTSGSPYEQYF. The CDR3 DNA reads as TGTGCCAGCAGTCCTTTGACTAGCGGGAGCCCCTACGAGCAGTACTTC.

The rearrangement joins TRBV20-1 to TRBJ2-1; TRBD2 agrees at 7 bases. With V trimmed by 6 bases and J by 4 bases, 12 bases remained unmatched. Per germline, CDR1 DFQATT and CDR2 SNEGSKA (reference sequence). The CDR3 is 15 amino acids. DNA for the CDR3: TGCAGTGCCTTTGGCCTCGGGACTACATACAATGAGCAGTTCTTC. Protein: CSAFGLGTTYNEQFF.

The sample holds a few counts of this clonotype. V gene TRBV5-1 combines with J gene TRBJ2-1; D is perhaps TRBD1 (5 bases). The CDR3 is 14 residues long. Trimming removed 2 bases from V and 5 bases from J, with 11 bases in between. Germline V gives CDR1 SGHRS, CDR2 YFSETQ. The DNA of the CDR3 is TGCGCCAGCAGCTTTATTTCAGGGCACAATGAGCAGTTCTTC. Protein sequence: CASSFISGHNEQFF.